The clone carrying this T cell receptor (beta chain) was picked up one time. Data came from immunoSEQ multiplex PCR; TCRdb stores just in-frame clones and leaves some out. The sample consists of more than 60,000 clones, 84% of them appearing once. The data were taken from a study of OX40 agonist ivuxolimab in advanced cancers. The V gene's germline CDR1 is SGHRS and CDR2 YFSETQ. The length of the CDR3 is 15 residues. J gave up 4 bases and V 4 bases, and 3 bases lay outside the gene matches. This receptor was taken from an adult with an advanced solid tumor such as melanoma, head and neck, liver or kidney cancer. This sample comprised CD4+ or CD8+ T cells sorted from blood, obtained in a trial of the OX40 agonist ivuxolimab. This chain uses TRBV5-1 with TRBJ2-7; 15 nucleotides align to TRBD2. The CDR3 coding sequence is TGCGCCAGCAGCCGTGGGACTAGCGGGAGGTACGAGCAGTACTTC. Its translation is CASSRGTSGRYEQYF.